The present entry profiles one TCR beta chain with its context. The antigen it recognizes is unknown. Base qualities are not provided; no much larger clone lies one nucleotide away. The data are from a study of blood T cell repertoires in COVID-19 (dated by TCRdb to about 2020). General notes on the study: Samples covering the acute and convalescent phases of COVID-19 were provided by collaborators in the United States, Italy and Spain. The material from the prospective study consisted of cDNA or gDNA derived from T cells, B-cell-depleted T cells, or PBMCs. The dataset comprised deeply sampled blood TCRbeta repertoires from subjects exposed to, actively infected with, or recovered from COVID-19. The repertoires were released in a freely available public database intended as a resource for research on the immune response to SARS-CoV-2. The samples were drawn from the first 160 participants of the ongoing ImmuneRACE study and from over 950 subjects provided by 6 global collaborators. Sample metadata almost always included a de-identified subject ID, COVID-19 status, age in years and sex. HLA class I and class II types, where available, came from metadata supplied by the sample provider rather than from assay-based typing. What the study reported, not specific to this receptor: The amount of clinical and demographic metadata varied by source and participant and was provided uncurated.

TCRbeta CDR3 regions were amplified from genomic DNA by means of the immunoSEQ Assay, a bias-controlled multiplex PCR. Per the authors' processing: Within the assay, amplification of reference gene primers was used to estimate how many nucleated cells each sample contained. To quantify the absolute abundance of each unique TCRbeta CDR3 rearrangement, sequence reads were collapsed and filtered. For each sample, productive Simpson clonality was calculated as the square root of Simpson's diversity index across productive rearrangements. Imported from immuneACCESS, the table was reduced by TCRdb to in-frame sequences with V and J called. These copies leave out some clones; in studies compared against another copy, an unresolved V gene accounts for under half, and the cause of the remainder is not known. The D gene and trimming were derived from the DNA, and the V and J assignments and clone size from that table. The sample has about 160,000 clones on record, approximately 92% of them singletons. Nearly 5% of the sample is in the top ten clones.

At one collaborating source in Seattle, patients were enrolled during active infection and were followed longitudinally through the course of disease. Whole blood was collected in K2EDTA tubes by collaborating institutions according to the institutions' own protocols. Collaborator samples were shipped for TCRbeta analysis as frozen whole blood, isolated PBMCs, or DNA extracted from either sample type. Trimming takes 6 bases from V and 4 bases from J, and the germline ends sit 15 bases apart. The CDR1 and CDR2 encoded by the germline V gene are MRHNA and SNTAGT. The CDR3 starts with the cysteine, ends with the phenylalanine, and has 14 residues. This entry keeps only the CDR3 DNA: 42 bases, framed from base 1.

Sequenced: peripheral blood. This clonotype was obtained from a man aged 30-40 years with COVID-19, enrolled during active disease. This chain joins TRBV6-4 to TRBJ1-2; a tentative D call is TRBD1 (5 bases match). In nucleotides, the sequence is TGTGCCAGCAGCCGACTTGGGGCCGCCTATGGCTACACCTTC. It encodes CASSRLGAAYGYTF.